This record covers a single T cell receptor beta chain. The data were taken from a study of blood T cell repertoires in COVID-19. Overall study context: The study drew acute and convalescent COVID-19 samples from the United States, Italy and Spain. T cells, B-cell-depleted T cells, or PBMCs supplied cDNA or gDNA.

Authors' processing steps: Reference gene primer amplification in the assay estimated nucleated cell counts. The data were produced by immunoSEQ multiplex PCR, yet TCRdb's version contains in-frame clones alone and is incomplete. V, J and clone size reflect that table, while D and trimming were determined from the DNA. The table lists about 100,000 clones, 84% of them singletons. The V gene lost 3 bases and the J gene lost 9 bases, with 17 bases spanning the gap. CDR1 is MNHEY, CDR2 SVGAGI, per germline. There are 14 residues in the CDR3. The sequence was collected from a man aged 65 to 79 with active or convalescent COVID-19. The sequenced sample was peripheral blood. The rearrangement links TRBV6-5 to TRBJ1-1; D not certain. The CDR3 nucleotides are TGTGCCAGCAGTTATGTTTGGGAGCGTCCCCAAGCTTTCTTT. It yields the protein CASSYVWERPQAFF.